This T cell receptor (beta chain) is drawn from a study of cytomegalovirus exposure and HLA in healthy donors. Regarding the study as a whole: Later on, a genetic analysis was performed. It linked a missense variant in DCLRE1C with V- and J-gene trimming of TCR beta.

In germline, CDR1 is KGHSH, CDR2 LQKENI. Trimming removed 2 bases from V and 5 bases from J, with 10 bases in between. The CDR3 sequence is 14 residues long. The PCR used 60 Vbeta and 13 Jbeta primers. Only in-frame clones appear in the TCRdb table, and some are missing; sequencing was by immunoSEQ multiplex PCR. The table lists tens of thousands of clones. Concerning this clone: Its antigen is as yet unknown.

The clonotype comes from a man aged 50 to 59 in good health and CMV-seronegative. Material: PBMCs. The chain uses TRBV18 and TRBJ2-4; D remains ambiguous. The CDR3 protein is CASSPVHRENIQYF. The CDR3 DNA reads as TGTGCCAGCTCACCAGTTCACAGAGAAAACATTCAGTACTTC.